The 24 T cell receptor beta chains below all came from one sample that was sequenced in a study of T cell repertoires in cytomegalovirus infection. TCRdb re-derived calls from the reads in MiXCR, one entry per CDR3 protein. In the table there are 70,000 to 95,000 distinct CDR3 sequences, around 32% of which are singletons. Their recognized antigens are unknown. This sample comprised CD8+ T cells from cultured PBMCs, obtained from culture after CMV antigen stimulation. These receptors originate from a human donor in good health (CMV status not recorded). Some clones in this sample may be carry-over from other donors' samples.

V and J are TRBV4-1 and TRBJ2-3, with 7 bases fitting TRBD1. The V segment lost 5 bases and the J segment 2 bases; nucleotides outside the gene matches: 7. The germline CDR1 and CDR2 sequences are MGHRA and YSYEKL. This CDR3 has 15 residues. CDR3 in DNA: TGCGCCAGCAGCTCAGAGAGGGGGCCCACAGATACGCAGTATTTT. Translating gives CASSSERGPTDTQYF.

The chain is built from TRBV20-1 and TRBJ1-4; a possible D gene is TRBD1 (6 bases). V lost 6 bases, J lost 7 bases, and 18 bases lay in between. The length of the CDR3 is 14 residues. Germline loops: CDR1 DFQATT, CDR2 SNEGSKA (reference sequence). CDR3 protein: CSARIPQGREKLFF. CDR3 bases: TGCAGTGCCAGAATCCCACAGGGCCGTGAAAAACTGTTTTTT.

This clonotype was detected once. The chain carries TRBV6-6 and TRBJ2-7; 9 positions agree with TRBD2. The germline V gene has CDR1 MNHNY and CDR2 SVGAGI (reference sequence). Germline trimming cut 5 bases from V and 0 bases from J; bases unmatched to any gene: 8. This CDR3 is 16 amino acids long. The CDR3, as DNA: TGTGCCAGCAGTCATACAGCGGGGGGTCTCTCCTACGAGCAGTACTTC. This gives the protein CASSHTAGGLSYEQYF.

This clonotype was picked up many times. The chain uses TRBV6-1 and TRBJ2-7, with 9 bases that match TRBD1. Losses at the gene ends were 6 bases for V and 5 bases for J; bases not matched to a gene: 8. Germline loops: CDR1 MNHNS, CDR2 SASEGT. The CDR3 extends over 14 amino acids. The DNA of the CDR3 is TGTGCCAGCAGCCCACAGGGGGCGGGCGACGAGCAGTACTTC. It translates to CASSPQGAGDEQYF.

The genes are TRBV7-2 and TRBJ2-2, with 12 bases aligning to TRBD2. The trim removed 3 bases at V and 1 base at J, leaving 3 bases unmatched. CDR1 and CDR2 (germline): SGHTA, FQGNSA. The CDR3 totals 17 residues. The CDR3 here is CASSLLAGGGNTGELFF. CDR3 nucleotides: TGTGCCAGCAGCTTGCTAGCGGGGGGGGGGAACACCGGGGAGCTGTTTTTT.

This clonotype was counted only a few times. The chain carries TRBV7-2 and TRBJ2-3; TRBD2 is a possible D gene (6 bases). Germline V gene sequence: CDR1 SGHTA, CDR2 FQGNSA. V lost 3 bases and J 1 base, leaving 14 bases between the germline ends. The CDR3 spans 16 residues. The CDR3 spells CASSLDGASGTDTQYF. The CDR3 nucleotides read TGTGCCAGCAGCTTGGACGGGGCTAGCGGCACAGATACGCAGTATTTT.

The chain has TRBV12-3 or TRBV12-4 and TRBJ2-3; D may correspond to TRBD1 or TRBD2 (5 bases each). The CDR3 is 13 residues long. The V and J ends lost 5 bases and 2 bases respectively, with 8 bases between them. The CDR3 protein is CASSPGTTDTQYF. The CDR3 region has the DNA TGTGCCAGCAGTCCGGGGACCACAGATACGCAGTATTTT.

The genes are TRBV11-2 and TRBJ2-5; 8 nucleotides align to TRBD2. Looked up from germline, CDR1 is SGHAT and CDR2 is FQNNGV. Germline trimming cut 4 bases from V and 7 bases from J; bases unmatched to any gene: 8. The CDR3 covers 14 residues. The CDR3 is CASSSQTSEVTQYF. In DNA, the CDR3 is TGTGCCAGCAGCTCACAGACTAGCGAGGTGACCCAGTACTTC.

This clonotype was observed a few times. The chain couples TRBV6-6 to TRBJ1-5, with 8 bases identical to TRBD1. The V and J ends lost 4 bases and 7 bases, in that order; junction bases with no gene match: 6. The CDR3 loop spans 14 amino acids. In germline, CDR1 is MNHNY, CDR2 SVGAGI (reference sequence). CDR3 nucleotide sequence: TGTGCCAGCAGTTCTGACAGGGGACGGCAGCCCCAGCATTTT. It codes for CASSSDRGRQPQHF.

This clonotype showed up just a few times. CDR3 amino acids: CSARASRGGEAFF. CDR3 coding DNA: TGCAGTGCTAGAGCATCCCGTGGAGGTGAAGCTTTCTTT. The chain uses TRBV20-1 and TRBJ1-1; D not certain. Looked up from germline, CDR1 is DFQATT and CDR2 is SNEGSKA (reference sequence). The V end lost 1 base, the J end lost 7 bases, and 13 bases lay between the germline ends. The CDR3 is 13 residues long.

The chain carries TRBV2 and TRBJ1-2; a weak D match, TRBD1 (5 bases). This CDR3 is built from 12 residues. V lost 3 bases and J 9 bases, leaving 11 bases between the germline ends. Germline V gene lookup returns CDR1 SNHLY and CDR2 FYNNEI. The CDR3 DNA follows: TGTGCCAGCAGTGACCGGGGGGTGAGCTACACCTTC. Encoded protein: CASSDRGVSYTF.

This clonotype was found many times. The chain uses TRBV19 and TRBJ2-1; D uncertain. V was pared by 6 bases and J by 0 bases, with 6 bases between. The CDR3 loop spans 13 amino acids. Germline V lookup: CDR1 LNHDA, CDR2 SQIVND (reference sequence). The CDR3 DNA sequence: TGTGCCAGTAGCGATAACTCCTACAATGAGCAGTTCTTC. Translating gives CASSDNSYNEQFF.

This clonotype was detected ten times or more. The V call is TRBV5-1, the J call TRBJ1-1; D not certain. With 4 bases removed from V and 0 bases from J, the gap between germline ends came to 7 bases. This CDR3 comprises 13 residues. CDR1 and CDR2 (germline): SGHRS, YFSETQ. The CDR3 sequence: CASSQELNTEAFF. The CDR3 bases are TGCGCCAGCAGCCAAGAGTTGAACACTGAAGCTTTCTTT.

The table lists this clonotype with a few counts. This chain joins TRBV7-9 and TRBJ2-3, with 11 bases fitting TRBD2. The CDR3 length is 15 residues. Germline-derived CDR1 and CDR2 are SEHNR and FQNEAQ (reference sequence). V gave up 6 bases and J gave up 4 bases; unmatched junction bases: 6. The CDR3 is CASSSTSGDPDTQYF. In DNA form, the CDR3 reads TGTGCCAGCAGTTCGACTAGCGGGGATCCAGATACGCAGTATTTT.

The chain has TRBV13 and TRBJ1-1; 7 bases agree with TRBD1. Germline V gene sequence: CDR1 PRHDT, CDR2 FYEKMQ (reference sequence). The CDR3 has 17 amino acids. Unmatched junction bases numbered 11, after V lost 0 bases and J lost 4 bases. The CDR3 loop is CASSLGTGNVLVTEAFF. CDR3 DNA: TGTGCCAGCAGCTTAGGGACAGGGAATGTATTAGTCACTGAAGCTTTCTTT.

This clonotype was recorded only once. This chain connects TRBV7-9 to TRBJ2-7, with 7 bases matching TRBD1. V gave up 4 bases and J gave up 2 bases; unmatched junction bases: 5. This CDR3 region has 14 residues. Germline CDR1 SEHNR, CDR2 FQNEAQ (reference sequence). As DNA, the CDR3 is TGTGCCAGCAGCTCAGGGGGTTCGGCCTACGAGCAGTACTTC. This gives the protein CASSSGGSAYEQYF.

The DNA of the CDR3 is TGTGCCATCAGTGAGTCGATCACCGGGGGGGAGACCCAGTACTTC. Protein sequence: CAISESITGGETQYF. The rearrangement joins TRBV10-3 to TRBJ2-5, with 7 bases fitting TRBD2. V dropped 0 bases and J dropped 5; count of bases not matched to a gene: 6. The germline V gene encodes CDR1 ENHRY and CDR2 SYGVKD. The CDR3 contains 15 residues.

Many counts were recorded for this clonotype. The V and J genes are TRBV14 and TRBJ2-1; 10 nucleotides line up with TRBD1. This CDR3 spans 14 amino acids. Trimming took 3 bases from V and 9 from J; bases not matched to a gene: 5. The germline V gene encodes CDR1 SGHDN and CDR2 FVKESK. CDR3 protein: CASSQTGGDFEQFF. CDR3 DNA sequence: TGTGCCAGCAGCCAGACAGGGGGCGATTTTGAGCAGTTCTTC.

In its sample, this clonotype was seen a few times. The J gene is TRBJ2-3, the V gene TRBV11-2; 8 nucleotides match TRBD2. The germline V gene encodes CDR1 SGHAT and CDR2 FQNNGV. The ends lost 3 bases at V and 1 base at J; junction bases unmatched: 3. The CDR3 runs 15 residues. The CDR3 region has the DNA TGTGCCAGCAGCTTCCTTAGCGGGGGCACAGATACGCAGTATTTT. Protein sequence: CASSFLSGGTDTQYF.

This clonotype was seen many times. The chain joins TRBV4-1 to TRBJ2-3; D might be TRBD2 (5 bases). This CDR3 has 16 amino acids. Trimming stripped 1 base from V and 2 bases from J, with 13 bases between. Per germline, CDR1 MGHRA and CDR2 YSYEKL. The CDR3 sequence is CASSQVFAGSTDTQYF. CDR3 coding DNA: TGCGCCAGCAGCCAAGTTTTTGCGGGTTCCACAGATACGCAGTATTTT.

This clonotype was recorded many times. The chain links TRBV7-2 to TRBJ2-3; D gene ambiguous. V was trimmed by 4 bases and J by 5 bases, leaving 7 bases between them. Per germline, CDR1 SGHTA and CDR2 FQGNSA. The CDR3 loop spans 12 amino acids. The CDR3: CASSYLGDTQYF. In nucleotides, the CDR3 is TGTGCCAGCAGCTACCTAGGAGATACGCAGTATTTT.

The V gene is TRBV6-2 or TRBV6-3, the J gene TRBJ1-1, with a tentative D call TRBD1 (5 bases). The CDR3 is 14 amino acids. Germline CDR1 and CDR2: MNHEY and SVGEGT. Between the trimmed V and J ends, which lost 7 bases and 1 base, there was a span of 13 bases. Here the CDR3 DNA reads TGTGCCAGCAAGATAAACGGGGGGAACACTGAAGCTTTCTTT. Amino acids: CASKINGGNTEAFF.

The chain joins TRBV5-1 to TRBJ1-1; D uncertain. Trimming shortened V by 4 bases and J by 1 base, and 11 bases separated the two germline ends. The V gene's germline CDR1 is SGHRS and CDR2 YFSETQ. The CDR3 runs to 14 residues. CDR3 residues: CASSPGNANTEAFF. CDR3 nucleotide sequence: TGCGCCAGCAGCCCTGGCAACGCGAACACTGAAGCTTTCTTT. The full variable domain, rest sourced from reference TRBV5-1 and TRBJ1-1, is KAGVTQTPRYLIKTRGQQVTLSCSPISGHRSVSWYQQTPGQGLQFLFEYFSETQRNKGNFPGRFSGRQFSNSRSEMNVSTLELGDSALYLCASSPGNANTEAFFGQGTRLTVV.

This clonotype was recorded a few times. The chain recombines TRBV7-8 with TRBJ2-1; 9 positions match TRBD1. CDR1 is SGHVS and CDR2 is FQNEAQ in the germline V gene. V was clipped by 7 bases and J by 0 bases; unmatched bases: 7. The CDR3 loop spans 16 amino acids. The CDR3 spells CASTPRQGGSYNEQFF. In DNA form, the CDR3 reads TGTGCCAGCACCCCACGACAGGGGGGCTCCTACAATGAGCAGTTCTTC.